Listed below are T cell receptor beta chains from one sample, sequenced in a study of response to subunit inactivated influenza vaccine. TCRdb re-derived calls from the RT-PCR reads in MiXCR, one entry per CDR3 protein. The repertoire consists of about 180,000 distinct CDR3 sequences, with around 9.2% occurring once and the leading ten covering about 11%. This material consisted of non-naive T cells sorted from PBMCs, taken on the day of vaccination. These receptors all stem from a man aged 50-59 years who received an inactivated influenza vaccine. The CDR3 runs from the conserved cysteine through the conserved F or W. A D gene is named only where the DNA matches it firmly. Not every row has a clone size; where given, it reads once, few, many or a size class.

D gene: NA; J gene: TRBJ1-4; clone size: NA; V gene: TRBV20-1; CDR3 DNA: TGCAGTGCCCCGAGGGGTACAACTAATGAAAAACTGTTTTTT; CDR3 protein: CSAPRGTTNEKLFF
D gene: TRBD2; J gene: TRBJ2-3; clone size: many; V gene: TRBV3-1; CDR3 DNA: TGTGCCAGCAGCCAAGGAACTAGCGGGAGGTCACGTACGCAGTATTTT; CDR3 protein: CASSQGTSGRSRTQYF
D gene: TRBD2; J gene: TRBJ2-2; clone size: few; V gene: TRBV7-2; CDR3 DNA: TGTGCCAGCAGCTTTGCTAGCGGGAGTAACGGGGAGCTGTTTTTT; CDR3 protein: CASSFASGSNGELFF
D gene: NA; J gene: TRBJ2-3; clone size: few; V gene: TRBV29-1; CDR3 DNA: TGCAGCGTTGAAGATAGGGCAGCGTCTAGCACAGATACGCAGTATTTT; CDR3 protein: CSVEDRAASSTDTQYF
D gene: NA; J gene: TRBJ2-3; clone size: few; V gene: TRBV2; CDR3 DNA: TGTGCCAGCAGTGGGATAGGACGGGACAGCACAGATACGCAGTATTTT; CDR3 protein: CASSGIGRDSTDTQYF
D gene: NA; J gene: TRBJ2-1; clone size: NA; V gene: TRBV20-1; CDR3 DNA: TGCAGTGCCCCAGGGGGGGACAGGATCGACAATGAGCAGTTCTTC; CDR3 protein: CSAPGGDRIDNEQFF
D gene: NA; J gene: TRBJ2-3; clone size: NA; V gene: TRBV20-1; CDR3 DNA: TGCTGGGGCCAGGCTGCTAGCTGGAGGGATAGGACAGATACGCAGTATTTT; CDR3 protein: CWGQAASWRDRTDTQYF
D gene: TRBD1; J gene: TRBJ2-5; clone size: medium-sized; V gene: TRBV29-1; CDR3 DNA: TGCAGCGTAGGGACAGCCGGAGAGACCCAGTACTTC; CDR3 protein: CSVGTAGETQYF
D gene: NA; J gene: TRBJ2-7; clone size: many; V gene: TRBV20-1; CDR3 DNA: TGCAGTGCCGCCCGAGGGACCCGGTACGAGCAGTACTTC; CDR3 protein: CSAARGTRYEQYF
D gene: NA; J gene: TRBJ2-5; clone size: NA; V gene: TRBV27; CDR3 DNA: TGTGCCAGCAGTTTATCCTACGGTTACCAAGAGACCCAGTACTTC; CDR3 protein: CASSLSYGYQETQYF
D gene: NA; J gene: TRBJ2-1; clone size: few; V gene: TRBV4-3; CDR3 DNA: TGCGCCAGCAGCCAAGATGTCTCGAGGCTCAATGAGCAGTTCTTC; CDR3 protein: CASSQDVSRLNEQFF
D gene: NA; J gene: TRBJ1-1; clone size: once; V gene: TRBV10-2; CDR3 DNA: TGCGCCAGCCGGGACGGGCAATTACAAAACACTGAAGCTTTCTTT; CDR3 protein: CASRDGQLQNTEAFF
D gene: NA; J gene: TRBJ2-3; clone size: few; V gene: TRBV5-1; CDR3 DNA: TGCGCCAGCCGAAGACAGGCGAGCACAGATACGCAGTATTTT; CDR3 protein: CASRRQASTDTQYF
D gene: TRBD2; J gene: TRBJ2-1; clone size: many; V gene: TRBV27; CDR3 DNA: TGTGCCAGCAGTTTAGCGGGGGGGCCGGGTGAGCAGTTCTTC; CDR3 protein: CASSLAGGPGEQFF
D gene: NA; J gene: TRBJ2-5; clone size: NA; V gene: TRBV6-2/TRBV6-3; CDR3 DNA: TGTGCCAGCACCCCCGGTAGGCGGCAGGGGGAGGCCCAGTACTTC; CDR3 protein: CASTPGRRQGEAQYF
D gene: TRBD2; J gene: TRBJ2-7; clone size: few; V gene: TRBV13; CDR3 DNA: TGTGCCAGCAGCTCACTAGCGGGAGCCTACGAGCAGTACTTC; CDR3 protein: CASSSLAGAYEQYF
D gene: TRBD1; J gene: TRBJ2-2; clone size: many; V gene: TRBV28; CDR3 DNA: TGTGCCAGCGAGGACAGGCACACCGGGGAGCTGTTTTTT; CDR3 protein: CASEDRHTGELFF
D gene: TRBD1; J gene: TRBJ2-7; clone size: many; V gene: TRBV5-1; CDR3 DNA: TGCGCCAGCAGCGGTGGACAGGGTTTCGAGCAGTACTTC; CDR3 protein: CASSGGQGFEQYF
D gene: TRBD1; J gene: TRBJ1-3; clone size: few; V gene: TRBV4-3; CDR3 DNA: TGCGCCAGCAGCCCAGAGGGGGCTGGTGGAAACACCATATATTTT; CDR3 protein: CASSPEGAGGNTIYF
D gene: TRBD1; J gene: TRBJ2-7; clone size: NA; V gene: TRBV27; CDR3 DNA: TGTGCCAGCAGTTTACATAGGGACAGGGGGCAGTACGAGCAGTACTTC; CDR3 protein: CASSLHRDRGQYEQYF
D gene: NA; J gene: TRBJ2-7; clone size: few; V gene: TRBV21-1; CDR3 DNA: TGTGCCAGCAGCATTTTCGTGGGACCCAATACCTACGAGCAGTACTTC; CDR3 protein: CASSIFVGPNTYEQYF
D gene: TRBD2; J gene: TRBJ2-7; clone size: many; V gene: TRBV4-3; CDR3 DNA: TGCGCCAGCAGTCTGAGCGGGGCTAGCGGGAGATACGAGCAGTACTTC; CDR3 protein: CASSLSGASGRYEQYF
D gene: NA; J gene: TRBJ2-1; clone size: NA; V gene: TRBV7-9; CDR3 DNA: TGTGCCAGCAGCTTCGTTCTCCTGAAGGATGAGCAGTTCTTC; CDR3 protein: CASSFVLLKDEQFF
D gene: NA; J gene: TRBJ2-1; clone size: NA; V gene: TRBV2; CDR3 DNA: TGTGCCAGCAGCCCCATACTTTTTTCTTTTGAGCAGTTCTTC; CDR3 protein: CASSPILFSFEQFF
D gene: TRBD2; J gene: TRBJ2-3; clone size: many; V gene: TRBV4-3; CDR3 DNA: TGCGCCAGCAGCCCGGGGCTAGCGGGGGGGTACACAGATACGCAGTATTTT; CDR3 protein: CASSPGLAGGYTDTQYF
D gene: NA; J gene: TRBJ2-7; clone size: few; V gene: TRBV20-1; CDR3 DNA: TGCAGTGCTAGAGATTCATTGGGTGTACGAGCCTACGAGCAGTACTTC; CDR3 protein: CSARDSLGVRAYEQYF
D gene: NA; J gene: TRBJ1-5; clone size: few; V gene: TRBV5-5; CDR3 DNA: TGTGCCAGCAGCTTGGGACGTATCAGAGAGCCCCAGCATTTT; CDR3 protein: CASSLGRIREPQHF
D gene: NA; J gene: TRBJ2-7; clone size: once; V gene: TRBV30; CDR3 DNA: TGTGCCTGGAGTCCCCGGGACGTTTACCGACACGAGCAGTACTTC; CDR3 protein: CAWSPRDVYRHEQYF
D gene: TRBD1; J gene: TRBJ1-2; clone size: NA; V gene: TRBV5-5; CDR3 DNA: TGTGCCAGCAGCTCAACAGGGGTTGGCTATGGCTACACCTTC; CDR3 protein: CASSSTGVGYGYTF
D gene: NA; J gene: TRBJ2-1; clone size: many; V gene: TRBV7-9; CDR3 DNA: TGTGCCAGCAGACTCACAGGGCGAACCTCCCTCTTC; CDR3 protein: CASRLTGRTSLF
D gene: NA; J gene: TRBJ2-2; clone size: medium-sized; V gene: TRBV20-1; CDR3 DNA: TGCAGTGCCGAGGGACAGAACACCGGGGAGCTGTTTTTT; CDR3 protein: CSAEGQNTGELFF
D gene: NA; J gene: TRBJ2-2; clone size: NA; V gene: TRBV20-1; CDR3 DNA: TGCAGTGCTAGACGGGGCAAACTCACCGGGGAGCTGTTTTTT; CDR3 protein: CSARRGKLTGELFF
D gene: NA; J gene: TRBJ2-7; clone size: few; V gene: TRBV6-5; CDR3 DNA: TGTGCCAGCAGTTTAGGTGTTAGGTCCTACGAGCAGTACTTC; CDR3 protein: CASSLGVRSYEQYF
D gene: TRBD1; J gene: TRBJ1-1; clone size: many; V gene: TRBV5-1; CDR3 DNA: TGCGCCAGCAGCCCCCGACCCCCGACAGGGCTTAACACTGAAGCTTTCTTT; CDR3 protein: CASSPRPPTGLNTEAFF
D gene: TRBD2; J gene: TRBJ2-7; clone size: many; V gene: TRBV7-8; CDR3 DNA: TGTGCCAGCAGCTTGGAAAGCGGGAGGCGGGGGTACGAGCAGTACTTC; CDR3 protein: CASSLESGRRGYEQYF
D gene: TRBD1; J gene: TRBJ2-2; clone size: few; V gene: TRBV6-2/TRBV6-3; CDR3 DNA: TGTGCCAGCAGTTCCCGCGGACAGGGCCGGCCCGGGGAGCTGTTTTTT; CDR3 protein: CASSSRGQGRPGELFF
D gene: TRBD2; J gene: TRBJ2-2; clone size: many; V gene: TRBV2; CDR3 DNA: TGTGCCAGCAGTGCCCGCGGGGGGTTAGCCGGGGAGCTGTTTTTT; CDR3 protein: CASSARGGLAGELFF
D gene: NA; J gene: TRBJ2-5; clone size: many; V gene: TRBV29-1; CDR3 DNA: TGCAGCGTCGAAAAGACAGACCCTAGGACCCAGTACTTC; CDR3 protein: CSVEKTDPRTQYF
D gene: NA; J gene: TRBJ1-4; clone size: NA; V gene: TRBV14; CDR3 DNA: TGTGCCAGCAGCCCCATAGGGGGGCCGTCGGGAAATGAAAAACTGTTTTTT; CDR3 protein: CASSPIGGPSGNEKLFF
D gene: TRBD2; J gene: TRBJ2-5; clone size: NA; V gene: TRBV24-1; CDR3 DNA: TGTGCCACCAGTGCCCCCCTACGGGGGGGCGGGGAGACCCAGTACTTC; CDR3 protein: CATSAPLRGGGETQYF
D gene: TRBD2; J gene: TRBJ2-4; clone size: few; V gene: TRBV9; CDR3 DNA: TGTGCCAGCGCCCGCGGGGAGGGTCTATACATTCAGTACTTC; CDR3 protein: CASARGEGLYIQYF
D gene: TRBD2; J gene: TRBJ2-5; clone size: many; V gene: TRBV9; CDR3 DNA: TGTGCCAGCAGCGAAATAGCGGGAGGCGGGGAGACCCAGTACTTC; CDR3 protein: CASSEIAGGGETQYF
D gene: TRBD2; J gene: TRBJ2-3; clone size: many; V gene: TRBV5-1; CDR3 DNA: TGTGCCAGCAGCCTACTAGCGGGGGGAGCAGATACGCAGTATTTT; CDR3 protein: CASSLLAGGADTQYF
D gene: NA; J gene: TRBJ2-7; clone size: few; V gene: TRBV9; CDR3 DNA: TGTGCCAGCAGCGTAGGGTCTAGCGCCCTCGAGCAGTACTTC; CDR3 protein: CASSVGSSALEQYF
D gene: NA; J gene: TRBJ2-5; clone size: many; V gene: TRBV7-2; CDR3 DNA: TGTGCCAGCAGCTTATCGCAGACCCAGTACTTC; CDR3 protein: CASSLSQTQYF